This T cell receptor (beta chain) came from a study of T cell responses to AZD1222 COVID-19 vaccine. Study conclusions and caveats: Among vaccine-associated CD4 TCRs, coverage spanned spike, with dominance at 160-218 and 743-854. With two AZD1222 doses given, Spike-specific TCR breadth and depth both rose.

Comment on this clone: Its antigen remains unknown.

Germline-derived CDR1 and CDR2 are SQVTM and ANQGSEA. V shed 6 bases and J shed 7 bases, with 15 bases lying between them. The CDR3 extends over 12 amino acids. Data came from immunoSEQ multiplex PCR; TCRdb stores just in-frame clones and leaves some out. The repertoire holds some 170,000 clones, with 91% as singletons. This TCR was recovered from an adult who received the AZD1222 COVID-19 vaccine. The chain joins TRBV29-1 to TRBJ1-1, with D possibly being TRBD1 (5 bases). Material: peripheral blood, obtained 28 days after the second AZD1222 dose. The CDR3 region is CSVVMQGFEAFF. In DNA, the CDR3 is TGCAGCGTAGTAATGCAGGGATTTGAAGCTTTCTTT. The full variable domain, rest sourced from reference TRBV29-1 and TRBJ1-1, is SAVISQKPSRDICQRGTSLTIQCQVDSQVTMMFWYRQQPGQSLTLIATANQGSEATYESGFVIDKFPISRPNLTFSTLTVSNMSPEDSSIYLCSVVMQGFEAFFGQGTRLTVV.